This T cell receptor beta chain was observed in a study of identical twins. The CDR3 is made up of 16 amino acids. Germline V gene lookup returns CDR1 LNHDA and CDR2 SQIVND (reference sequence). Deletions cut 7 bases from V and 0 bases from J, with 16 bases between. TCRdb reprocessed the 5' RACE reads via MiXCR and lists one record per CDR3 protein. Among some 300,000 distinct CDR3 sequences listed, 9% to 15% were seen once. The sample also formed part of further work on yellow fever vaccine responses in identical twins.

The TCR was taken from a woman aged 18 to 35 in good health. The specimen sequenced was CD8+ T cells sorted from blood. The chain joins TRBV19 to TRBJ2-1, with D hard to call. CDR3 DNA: TGTGCCAGTACCGATAATATGGGTGGCTCCTACAATGAGCAGTTCTTC. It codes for CASTDNMGGSYNEQFF.